Each of the 3 T cell receptor beta chains below was sequenced from the same sample in a study of T cells expressing NK-cell markers. TCRdb reprocessed the 5' RACE reads; each CDR3 protein has one entry and no DNA is given. The sample has about 180,000 distinct CDR3 sequences. The specimen sequenced was blood T cells: a sorted CD56 or NKG2C T cell subset, CD4+ or CD8+ T cells, or bulk PBMC T cells (not recorded which). These receptors originate from a man between 18 and 69 years old in good health.

V usage is TRBV3-1 and J usage is TRBJ2-1; TCRdb lists TRBD1, though no DNA is available to test this call. The CDR3 is made up of 15 amino acids. Germline values: CDR1 LGHDT, CDR2 YNNKEL (reference sequence). The CDR3 protein is CASSQEGRGGNEQFF.

The V call is TRBV20-1, the J call TRBJ1-6; there is no DNA to check the TCRdb D call of TRBD1. From germline, CDR1 is DFQATT and CDR2 SNEGSKA (reference sequence). This CDR3 is 13 amino acids long. CDR3 region: CSASFPGGSPLHF.

V usage is TRBV11-2 and J usage is TRBJ2-1. The V gene's germline CDR1 is SGHAT and CDR2 FQNNGV. The CDR3 has 12 amino acids. The CDR3 spells CASSLELDEQFF.